This is a list of T cell receptor beta chains from one sample in a study of T-cell reconstitution after alpha-beta-depleted transplantation in children. TCRdb analysed the PCR reads with MiXCR anew, one entry per CDR3 protein. Of 250,000 to 400,000 distinct CDR3 sequences in the sample, 20% to 30% are singletons; the top ten hold 9.5% to 12%. The source was PBMCs, mostly from graft donor cells, collected 180 days after TCRalphabeta/CD19-depleted stem cell transplant. The source of these receptors is a male patient between 10 and 17 years old who had a stem cell transplant for acute lymphoblastic leukemia, so the T cells may come from the graft donor. The CDR3 runs from the conserved cysteine through the conserved F or W. The order of the fields is clone size, J gene, D gene, V gene, CDR3 protein, CDR3 DNA. D genes are given only for firm matches. The size of a clone is reported for some rows only, either as once, few or many, or as a class for expanded clones.

few | TRBJ2-7 | TRBD2 | TRBV7-6 | CASSLGLAGASSYEQYF | TGTGCCAGCAGCTTAGGACTAGCGGGTGCGAGCTCCTACGAGCAGTACTTC
few | TRBJ2-5 | TRBD1 | TRBV2 | CASRMDRVKTQYF | TGTGCCAGCAGAATGGACAGGGTGAAGACCCAGTACTTC
- | TRBJ2-5 | - | TRBV29-1 | CSVPGTLHTAQYF | TGCAGCGTTCCCGGGACACTCCATACGGCCCAGTACTTC
- | TRBJ1-1 | TRBD1 | TRBV28 | CASGPDRDTEAFF | TGTGCCAGCGGCCCGGACAGGGACACTGAAGCTTTCTTT
few | TRBJ2-4 | TRBD1 | TRBV15 | CATSRDWTGGLAPEAKNIQYF | TGTGCCACCAGCAGGGACTGGACAGGGGGCCTCGCACCAGAAGCCAAAAACATTCAGTACTTC
- | TRBJ2-1 | TRBD2 | TRBV19 | CASRGTSGAYYNEQFF | TGTGCCAGTAGGGGGACTAGCGGGGCTTACTACAATGAGCAGTTCTTC
- | TRBJ1-2 | - | TRBV7-2 | CASSLVVGTLAGYTF | TGTGCCAGCAGCTTAGTAGTCGGAACTTTGGCGGGCTACACCTTC
few | TRBJ2-3 | TRBD1 | TRBV2 | CASSAIRTGGGDTQYF | TGTGCCAGCAGTGCTATCAGGACAGGGGGAGGAGATACGCAGTATTTT
- | TRBJ1-2 | TRBD1 | TRBV5-1 | CASSSPGQAPGYTF | TGCGCCAGCAGCTCCCCGGGACAGGCACCCGGCTACACCTTC
- | TRBJ1-6 | TRBD1 | TRBV6-1 | CASKGGQALNSPLHF | TGTGCCAGCAAAGGAGGACAGGCCCTTAATTCACCCCTCCACTTT
once | TRBJ2-7 | TRBD1 | TRBV28 | CASSFTRTGGRYEQYF | TGTGCCAGCAGTTTTACCCGGACAGGGGGCCGCTACGAGCAGTACTTC
few | TRBJ2-5 | TRBD2 | TRBV30 | CASKGLGLETQYF | TGTGCCTCGAAGGGACTAGGCTTAGAGACCCAGTACTTC
few | TRBJ2-3 | TRBD1 | TRBV5-1 | CASQGQGTDTQYF | TGCGCCAGCCAAGGACAGGGGACAGATACGCAGTATTTT
- | TRBJ2-7 | TRBD1 | TRBV10-3 | CAISGRTGKNRSLYYEQYF | TGTGCCATCAGTGGAAGGACAGGGAAGAACCGTTCCCTTTACTACGAGCAGTACTTC
few | TRBJ1-1 | - | TRBV5-1 | CASSFRSPERGPKTTEAFF | TGCGCCAGCAGCTTCCGATCACCGGAGCGGGGCCCGAAGACGACTGAAGCTTTCTTT
- | TRBJ2-1 | TRBD1 | TRBV4-2 | CASSQTGTGDNEQFF | TGTGCCAGCAGCCAAACCGGGACAGGGGACAATGAGCAGTTCTTC
few | TRBJ1-1 | TRBD1 | TRBV12-3/TRBV12-4 | CASSLGDRLNTEAFF | TGTGCCAGCAGTTTGGGGGACAGGCTGAACACTGAAGCTTTCTTT
few | TRBJ2-1 | TRBD1 | TRBV6-1 | CATHLGQGSYNEQFF | TGTGCCACCCATCTAGGACAGGGGTCCTACAATGAGCAGTTCTTC
few | TRBJ1-5 | TRBD1 | TRBV6-1 | CASSLGTGENQPQHF | TGTGCCAGCAGCCTCGGGACAGGGGAGAATCAGCCCCAGCATTTT
- | TRBJ1-1 | - | TRBV7-9 | CASSSWTVNTEAFF | TGTGCCAGCAGCTCCTGGACGGTGAACACTGAAGCTTTCTTT
many | TRBJ2-7 | TRBD2 | TRBV20-1 | CSARVLAGVGYEQYF | TGCAGTGCTAGGGTCCTAGCGGGAGTTGGATACGAGCAGTACTTC
- | TRBJ2-1 | TRBD1 | TRBV14 | CASSLLIGTGLNNEQFF | TGTGCCAGCAGCCTCCTTATCGGGACAGGGTTGAACAATGAGCAGTTCTTC
- | TRBJ2-1 | TRBD2 | TRBV20-1 | CSAFKREGHNEQFF | TGCAGTGCTTTTAAGCGGGAGGGTCACAATGAGCAGTTCTTC
- | TRBJ1-2 | - | TRBV27 | CASSLYAGGSYGYTF | TGTGCCAGCAGCCTTTATGCGGGGGGCTCTTATGGCTACACCTTC
once | TRBJ2-1 | - | TRBV15 | CATSRVLYNEQFF | TGTGCCACCAGCAGAGTTCTGTACAATGAGCAGTTCTTC
- | TRBJ1-2 | - | TRBV20-1 | CSARKAGSAQNYGYTF | TGCAGTGCTAGGAAGGCAGGGTCCGCACAAAACTATGGCTACACCTTC
- | TRBJ2-3 | - | TRBV18 | CASSPVVLPSTDTQYF | TGTGCCAGCTCACCAGTAGTACTACCCAGCACAGATACGCAGTATTTT
- | TRBJ2-7 | - | TRBV21-1 | CASSSGTGKYEQYF | TGTGCCAGCAGCTCCGGGACAGGGAAGTACGAGCAGTACTTC
- | TRBJ2-2 | TRBD1 | TRBV7-9 | CASSSQGVIGELFF | TGTGCCAGCAGCTCGCAGGGGGTGATCGGGGAGCTGTTTTTT
few | TRBJ2-5 | - | TRBV20-1 | CSSGRGETQYF | TGCAGCTCTGGAAGGGGTGAGACCCAGTACTTC
- | TRBJ1-2 | TRBD1 | TRBV2 | CALGTRGLGYTF | TGTGCCCTCGGGACCAGGGGGCTTGGCTACACCTTC
few | TRBJ2-5 | - | TRBV10-3 | CAISGTVTQETQYF | TGTGCCATCAGTGGGACAGTAACCCAAGAGACCCAGTACTTC
few | TRBJ2-1 | - | TRBV11-1 | CASSSDFNEQFF | TGTGCCAGCAGCTCGGACTTCAATGAGCAGTTCTTC
- | TRBJ1-2 | TRBD1 | TRBV5-1 | CASSSLTGVDGYTF | TGCGCCAGCAGCTCCTTAACAGGGGTAGACGGCTACACCTTC
- | TRBJ1-1 | TRBD1 | TRBV9 | CASSVGVTGGTEAFF | TGTGCCAGCAGCGTAGGGGTGACAGGGGGCACTGAAGCTTTCTTT
- | TRBJ2-7 | TRBD2 | TRBV5-1 | CASSFGSGDPYEQYF | TGCGCCAGCAGCTTCGGTAGCGGGGACCCCTACGAGCAGTACTTC
few | TRBJ1-2 | - | TRBV21-1 | CASSKEYLTNYGYTF | TGTGCCAGCAGCAAAGAGTATCTGACTAACTATGGCTACACCTTC
few | TRBJ2-6 | TRBD2 | TRBV20-1 | CSGVAGASGANVLTF | TGCAGTGGTGTAGCGGGAGCCTCTGGGGCCAACGTCCTGACTTTC